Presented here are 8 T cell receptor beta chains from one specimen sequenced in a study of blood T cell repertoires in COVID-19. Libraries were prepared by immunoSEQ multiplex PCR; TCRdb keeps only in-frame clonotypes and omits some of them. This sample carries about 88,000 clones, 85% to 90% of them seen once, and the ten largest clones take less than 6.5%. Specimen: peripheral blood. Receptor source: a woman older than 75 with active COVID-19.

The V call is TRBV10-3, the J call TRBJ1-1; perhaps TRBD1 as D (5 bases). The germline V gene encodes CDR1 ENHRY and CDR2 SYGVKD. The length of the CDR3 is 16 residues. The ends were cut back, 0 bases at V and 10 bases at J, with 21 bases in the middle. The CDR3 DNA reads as TGTGCCATCAGTGAGTCGGTTTTAGTAGGGGTAAGGCCAGCTTTCTTT. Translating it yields CAISESVLVGVRPAFF.

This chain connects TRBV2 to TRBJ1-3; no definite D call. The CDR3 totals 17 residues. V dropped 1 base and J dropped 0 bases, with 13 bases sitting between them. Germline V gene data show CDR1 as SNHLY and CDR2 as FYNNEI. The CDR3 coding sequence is TGTGCCAGCAGTGAAGGTCTAGCAGGCTCCTCTGGAAACACCATATATTTT. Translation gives CASSEGLAGSSGNTIYF.

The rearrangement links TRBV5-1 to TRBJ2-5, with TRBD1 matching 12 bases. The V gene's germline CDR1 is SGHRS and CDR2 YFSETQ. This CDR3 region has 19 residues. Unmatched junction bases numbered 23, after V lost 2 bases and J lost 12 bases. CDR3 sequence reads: CASSFLGLRPTGQGAPKYF. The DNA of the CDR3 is TGCGCCAGCAGCTTTTTGGGCCTGAGACCCACGGGACAGGGGGCCCCGAAGTACTTC.

CDR3 region: CASSQWDRDTDTQYF. DNA of the CDR3: TGTGCCAGCAGCCAATGGGACAGGGACACAGATACGCAGTATTTT. The chain joins TRBV5-6 to TRBJ2-3, with 9 nucleotides matching TRBD1. CDR1 is SGHDT and CDR2 is YYEEEE in the germline V gene. CDR3 length equals 15 residues. V lost 4 bases, J lost 2 bases, and 5 bases stayed unmatched.

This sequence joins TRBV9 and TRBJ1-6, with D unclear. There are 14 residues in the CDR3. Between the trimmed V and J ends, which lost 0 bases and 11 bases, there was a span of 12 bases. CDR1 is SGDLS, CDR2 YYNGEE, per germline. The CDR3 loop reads CASSVDGSGTPLHF. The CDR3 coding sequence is TGTGCCAGCAGCGTAGATGGGTCCGGGACACCCCTCCACTTT.

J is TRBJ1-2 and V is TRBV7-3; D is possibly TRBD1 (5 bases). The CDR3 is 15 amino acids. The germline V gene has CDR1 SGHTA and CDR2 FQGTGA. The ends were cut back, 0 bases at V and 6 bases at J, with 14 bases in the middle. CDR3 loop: CASSLTPGVEHGYTF. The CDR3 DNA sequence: TGTGCCAGCAGCTTAACGCCGGGGGTGGAACATGGCTACACCTTC. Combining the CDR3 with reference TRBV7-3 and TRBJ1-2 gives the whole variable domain GAGVSQTPSNKVTEKGKYVELRCDPISGHTALYWYRQSLGQGPEFLIYFQGTGAADDSGLPNDRFFAVRPEGSVSTLKIQRTERGDSAVYLCASSLTPGVEHGYTFGSGTRLTVV.

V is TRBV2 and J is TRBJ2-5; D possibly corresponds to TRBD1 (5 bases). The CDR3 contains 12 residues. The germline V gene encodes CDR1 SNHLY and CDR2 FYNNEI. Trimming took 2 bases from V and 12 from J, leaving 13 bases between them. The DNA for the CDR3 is TGTGCCAGCAGTGAATGGGCGGAAGGGGAGTACTTC. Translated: CASSEWAEGEYF.

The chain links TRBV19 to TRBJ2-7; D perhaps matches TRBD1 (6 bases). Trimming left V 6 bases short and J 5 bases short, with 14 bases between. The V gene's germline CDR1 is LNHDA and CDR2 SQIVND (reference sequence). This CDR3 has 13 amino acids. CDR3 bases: TGTGCCAGTAGACTAACAGGGAGTAACGAGCAGTACTTC. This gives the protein CASRLTGSNEQYF.